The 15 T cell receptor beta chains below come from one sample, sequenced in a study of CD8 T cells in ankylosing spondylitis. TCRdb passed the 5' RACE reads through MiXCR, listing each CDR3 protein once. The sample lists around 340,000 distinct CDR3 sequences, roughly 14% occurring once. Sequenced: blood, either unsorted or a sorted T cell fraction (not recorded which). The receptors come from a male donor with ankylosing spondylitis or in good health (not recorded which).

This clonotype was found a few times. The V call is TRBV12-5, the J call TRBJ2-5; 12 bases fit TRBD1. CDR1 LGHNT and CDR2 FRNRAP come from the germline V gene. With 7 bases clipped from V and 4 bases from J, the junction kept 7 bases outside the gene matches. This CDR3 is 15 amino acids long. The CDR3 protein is CASARDRGRGETQYF. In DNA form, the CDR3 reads TGTGCTAGTGCCAGGGACAGGGGGCGCGGAGAGACCCAGTACTTC.

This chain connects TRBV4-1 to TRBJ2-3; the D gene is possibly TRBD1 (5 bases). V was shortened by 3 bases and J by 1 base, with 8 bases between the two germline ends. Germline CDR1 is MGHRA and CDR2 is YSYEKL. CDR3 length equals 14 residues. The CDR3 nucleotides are TGCGCCAGCAGCCAGGAGACAGGCACAGATACGCAGTATTTT. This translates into CASSQETGTDTQYF.

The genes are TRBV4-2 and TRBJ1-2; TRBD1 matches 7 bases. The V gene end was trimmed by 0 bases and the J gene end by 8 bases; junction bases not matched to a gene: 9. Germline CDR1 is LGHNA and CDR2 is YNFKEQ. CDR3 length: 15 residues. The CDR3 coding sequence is TGTGCCAGCAGCCAAGATAGGAGGACAGGCGGCGGCTACACCTTC. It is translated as CASSQDRRTGGGYTF.

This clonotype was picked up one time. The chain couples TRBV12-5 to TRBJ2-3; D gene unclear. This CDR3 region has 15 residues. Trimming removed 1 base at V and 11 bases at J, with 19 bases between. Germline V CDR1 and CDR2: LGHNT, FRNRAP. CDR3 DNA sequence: TGTGCTAGTGGTTTGGCACTCCTGTCAGGACCCAGGCAGTATTTT. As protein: CASGLALLSGPRQYF.

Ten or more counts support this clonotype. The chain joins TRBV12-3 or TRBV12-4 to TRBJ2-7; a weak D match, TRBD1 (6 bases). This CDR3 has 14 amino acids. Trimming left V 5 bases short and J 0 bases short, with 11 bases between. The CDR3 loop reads CASSIGTRSYEQYF. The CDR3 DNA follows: TGTGCCAGCAGTATCGGGACACGCTCCTACGAGCAGTACTTC.

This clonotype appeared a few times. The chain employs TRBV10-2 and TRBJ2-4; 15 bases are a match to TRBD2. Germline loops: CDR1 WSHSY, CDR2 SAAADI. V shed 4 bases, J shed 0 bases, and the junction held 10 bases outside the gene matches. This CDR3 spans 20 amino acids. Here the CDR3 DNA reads TGCGCCAGCAGTGGGGGGACTAGCGGGGGGCCTCTACTAGCCAAAAACATTCAGTACTTC. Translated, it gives CASSGGTSGGPLLAKNIQYF.

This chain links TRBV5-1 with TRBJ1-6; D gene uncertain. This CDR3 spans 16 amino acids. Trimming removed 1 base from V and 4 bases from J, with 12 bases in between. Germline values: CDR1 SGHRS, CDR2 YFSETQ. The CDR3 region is CASSLRAEEYNSPLHF. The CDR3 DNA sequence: TGCGCCAGCAGCTTGAGGGCCGAGGAGTATAATTCACCCCTCCACTTT.

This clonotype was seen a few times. For the CDR3, the DNA is TGCGCCAGCAGCTCCGGACTAGCGGACGAGCAGTACTTC. This gives the protein CASSSGLADEQYF. The chain links TRBV5-1 to TRBJ2-7; 10 bases line up with TRBD2. CDR1 SGHRS and CDR2 YFSETQ come from the germline V gene. After removal of 3 bases from V and 5 bases from J, the junction contained 2 bases not matched to a gene. The CDR3 contains 13 residues.

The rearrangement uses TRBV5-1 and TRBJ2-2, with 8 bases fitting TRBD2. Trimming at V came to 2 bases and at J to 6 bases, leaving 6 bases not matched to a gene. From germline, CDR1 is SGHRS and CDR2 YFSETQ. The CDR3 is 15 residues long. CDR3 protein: CASSLSGSSAGELFF. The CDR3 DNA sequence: TGCGCCAGCAGCTTAAGCGGGAGCAGCGCCGGGGAGCTGTTTTTT.

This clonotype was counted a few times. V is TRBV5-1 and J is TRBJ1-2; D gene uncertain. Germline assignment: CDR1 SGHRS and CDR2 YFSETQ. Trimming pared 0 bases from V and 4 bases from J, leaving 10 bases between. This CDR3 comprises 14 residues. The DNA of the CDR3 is TGCGCCAGCAGCTTGGAAAGCGGGGTCTATGGCTACACCTTC. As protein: CASSLESGVYGYTF.

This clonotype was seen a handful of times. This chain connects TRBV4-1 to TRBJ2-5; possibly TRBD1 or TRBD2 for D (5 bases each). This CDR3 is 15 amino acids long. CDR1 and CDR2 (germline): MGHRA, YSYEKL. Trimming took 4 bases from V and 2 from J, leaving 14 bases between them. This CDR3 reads CASSPGTEVQETQYF. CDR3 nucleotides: TGCGCCAGCAGCCCGGGGACGGAAGTACAAGAGACCCAGTACTTC.

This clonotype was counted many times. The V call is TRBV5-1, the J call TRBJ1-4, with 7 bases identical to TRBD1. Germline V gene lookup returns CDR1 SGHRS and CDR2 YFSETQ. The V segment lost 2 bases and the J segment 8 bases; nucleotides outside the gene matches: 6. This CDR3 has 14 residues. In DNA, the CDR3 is TGCGCCAGCAGCTTTGACAGGGTGAACGAAAAACTGTTTTTT. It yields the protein CASSFDRVNEKLFF.

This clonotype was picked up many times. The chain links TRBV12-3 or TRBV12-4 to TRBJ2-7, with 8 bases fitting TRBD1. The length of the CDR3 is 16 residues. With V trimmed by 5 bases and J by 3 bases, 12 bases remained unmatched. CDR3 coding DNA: TGTGCCAGCAGTCCTGCAACAGGGGGGATAATCTACGAGCAGTACTTC. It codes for CASSPATGGIIYEQYF.

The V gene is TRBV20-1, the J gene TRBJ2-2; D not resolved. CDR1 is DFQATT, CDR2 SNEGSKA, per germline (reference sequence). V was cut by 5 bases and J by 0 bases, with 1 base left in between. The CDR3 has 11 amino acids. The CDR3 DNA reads TGCAGTGCTCCGAACACCGGGGAGCTGTTTTTT. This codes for CSAPNTGELFF.

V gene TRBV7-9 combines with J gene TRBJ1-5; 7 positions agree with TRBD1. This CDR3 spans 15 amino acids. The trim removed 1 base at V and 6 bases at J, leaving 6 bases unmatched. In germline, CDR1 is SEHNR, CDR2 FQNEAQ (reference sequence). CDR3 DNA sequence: TGTGCCAGCAGCTTAGGAGACAGGGTCGGTCAGCCCCAGCATTTT. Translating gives CASSLGDRVGQPQHF.